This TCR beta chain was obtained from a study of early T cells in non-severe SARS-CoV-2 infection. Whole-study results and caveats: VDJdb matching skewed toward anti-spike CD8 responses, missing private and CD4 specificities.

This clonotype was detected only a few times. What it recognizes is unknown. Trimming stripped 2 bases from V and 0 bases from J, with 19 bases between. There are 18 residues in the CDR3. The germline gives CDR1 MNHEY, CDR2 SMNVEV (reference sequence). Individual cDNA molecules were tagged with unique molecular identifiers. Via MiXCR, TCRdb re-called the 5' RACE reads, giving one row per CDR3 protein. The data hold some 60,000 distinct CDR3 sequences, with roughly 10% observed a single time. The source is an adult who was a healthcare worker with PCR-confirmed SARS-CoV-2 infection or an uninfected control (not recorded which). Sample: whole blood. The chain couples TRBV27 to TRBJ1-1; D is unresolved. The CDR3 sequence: CASSLVPPGVAMNTEAFF. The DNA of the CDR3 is TGTGCCAGCAGTTTAGTTCCCCCCGGGGTGGCGATGAACACTGAAGCTTTCTTT.